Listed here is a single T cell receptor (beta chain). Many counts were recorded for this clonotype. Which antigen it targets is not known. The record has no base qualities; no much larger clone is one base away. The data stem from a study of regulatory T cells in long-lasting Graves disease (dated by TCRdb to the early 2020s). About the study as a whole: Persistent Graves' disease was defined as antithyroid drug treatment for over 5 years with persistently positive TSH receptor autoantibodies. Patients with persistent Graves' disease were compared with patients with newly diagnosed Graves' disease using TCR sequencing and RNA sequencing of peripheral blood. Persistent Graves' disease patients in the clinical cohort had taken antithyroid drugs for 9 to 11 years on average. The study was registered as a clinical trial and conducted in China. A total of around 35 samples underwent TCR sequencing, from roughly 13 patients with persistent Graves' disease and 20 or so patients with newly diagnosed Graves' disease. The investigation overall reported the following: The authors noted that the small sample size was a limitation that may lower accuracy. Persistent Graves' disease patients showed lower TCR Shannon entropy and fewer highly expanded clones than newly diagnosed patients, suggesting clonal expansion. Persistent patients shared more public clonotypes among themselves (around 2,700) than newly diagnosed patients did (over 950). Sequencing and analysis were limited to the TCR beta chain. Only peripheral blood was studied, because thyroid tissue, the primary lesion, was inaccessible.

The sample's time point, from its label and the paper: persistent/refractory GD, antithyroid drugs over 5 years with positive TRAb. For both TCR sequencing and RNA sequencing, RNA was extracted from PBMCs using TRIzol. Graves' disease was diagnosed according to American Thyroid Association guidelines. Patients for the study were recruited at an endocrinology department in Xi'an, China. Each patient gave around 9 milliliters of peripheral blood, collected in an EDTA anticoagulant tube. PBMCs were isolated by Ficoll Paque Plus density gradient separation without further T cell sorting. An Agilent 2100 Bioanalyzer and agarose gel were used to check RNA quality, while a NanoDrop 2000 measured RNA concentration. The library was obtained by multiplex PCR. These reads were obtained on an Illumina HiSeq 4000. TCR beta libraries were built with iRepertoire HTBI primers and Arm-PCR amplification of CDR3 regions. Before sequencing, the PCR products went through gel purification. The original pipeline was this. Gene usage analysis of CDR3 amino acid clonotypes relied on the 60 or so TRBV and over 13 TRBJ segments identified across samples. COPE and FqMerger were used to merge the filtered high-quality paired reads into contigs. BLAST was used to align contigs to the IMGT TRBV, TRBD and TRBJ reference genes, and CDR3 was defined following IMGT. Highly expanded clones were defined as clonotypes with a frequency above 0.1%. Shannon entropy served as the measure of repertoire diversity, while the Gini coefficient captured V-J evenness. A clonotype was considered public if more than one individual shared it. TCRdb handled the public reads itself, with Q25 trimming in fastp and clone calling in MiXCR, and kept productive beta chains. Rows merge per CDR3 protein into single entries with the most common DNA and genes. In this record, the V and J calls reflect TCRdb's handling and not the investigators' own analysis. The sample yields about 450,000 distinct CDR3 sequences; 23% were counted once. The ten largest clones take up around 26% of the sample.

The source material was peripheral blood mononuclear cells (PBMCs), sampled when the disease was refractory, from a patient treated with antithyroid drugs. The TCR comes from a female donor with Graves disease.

Here the CDR3 is given as CASKALTGRNTEAFF. The DNA sequence is given as TGTGCCAGCAAGGCGTTGACGGGAAGGAACACTGAAGCTTTCTTT. This chain is built from TRBV2 and TRBJ1-1; the D gene assignment is ambiguous. CDR1 and CDR2 (SNHLY, FYNNEI) derive from the germline V gene. V is clipped by 7 bases and J by 1 base, and the sequence between their germline boundaries is 16 bases long. The CDR3, from cysteine to phenylalanine, totals 15 residues. The only DNA kept is the CDR3, 45 bases in frame from the first base.